This T cell receptor (beta chain) comes out of a study of cytomegalovirus exposure and HLA in healthy donors. Study conclusions and caveats: Other equally common chains were less clonally expanded than HLA-associated TCR beta chains, a later analysis showed. Trimming of TCR beta V- and J-genes showed a link, identified in a later analysis, to a missense DCLRE1C variant.

The CDR3 totals 13 residues. CDR1 LNHDA and CDR2 SQIVND come from the germline V gene (reference sequence). Germline trimming cut 4 bases from V and 4 bases from J; bases unmatched to any gene: 1. Concerning this clone itself: No antigen is known for it.

PCR primers comprised 60 Vbeta and 13 Jbeta primers. Libraries were prepared by immunoSEQ multiplex PCR; TCRdb keeps only in-frame clonotypes and omits some of them. The sample records more than 100,000 clones, approximately 80% being singletons. V gene TRBV19 combines with J gene TRBJ1-3; TRBD1 matches at 7 bases. The source material was PBMCs. The TCR was taken from a woman between 40 and 55 years old in good health and CMV-seronegative. The DNA of the CDR3 is TGTGCCAGTAGTACGGACAGGGGAAACACCATATATTTT. This translates into CASSTDRGNTIYF.